This T cell receptor beta chain was sequenced during a study of T-cell reconstitution after alpha-beta-depleted transplantation in children. This clonotype has a count of ten or more. Its target is unknown. Findings and limits, study-wide: Some patients' high day-60 TCRbeta diversity was attributed to recipient cells surviving conditioning. T-cell counts and diversity at one year following transplant were attributed mainly to newly produced T cells.

There are 15 residues in the CDR3. V was pared by 3 bases and J by 5 bases, with 9 bases of the junction left unmatched. Germline CDR1 and CDR2: SGHRS and YFSETQ. Unique molecular identifiers were built into the TCRbeta library. From the PCR reads, TCRdb called clonotypes with MiXCR, one entry per CDR3 protein. The repertoire holds around 440,000 distinct CDR3 sequences, with roughly 10% as singletons. This receptor was identified in a child aged 2-15 years with inherited bone marrow failure, due to receive a stem cell transplant. This rearrangement joins TRBV5-1 to TRBJ2-7; 9 nucleotides agree with TRBD1. This material consisted of PBMCs, taken before TCRalphabeta/CD19-depleted stem cell transplant. CDR3 region: CASSWTGTGIHEQYF. DNA for the CDR3: TGCGCCAGCAGCTGGACCGGGACAGGGATCCACGAGCAGTACTTC.